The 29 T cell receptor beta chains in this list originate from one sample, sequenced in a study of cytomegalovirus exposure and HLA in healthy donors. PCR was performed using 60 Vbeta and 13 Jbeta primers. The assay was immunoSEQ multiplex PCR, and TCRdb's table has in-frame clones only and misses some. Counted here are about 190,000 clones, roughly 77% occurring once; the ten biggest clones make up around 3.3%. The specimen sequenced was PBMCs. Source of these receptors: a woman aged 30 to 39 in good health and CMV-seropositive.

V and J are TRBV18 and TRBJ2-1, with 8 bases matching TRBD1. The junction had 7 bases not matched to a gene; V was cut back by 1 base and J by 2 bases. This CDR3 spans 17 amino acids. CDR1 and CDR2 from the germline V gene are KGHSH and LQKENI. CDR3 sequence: CASSPLDRGEAYNEQFF. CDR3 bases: TGTGCCAGCTCACCACTCGACAGGGGTGAGGCCTACAATGAGCAGTTCTTC.

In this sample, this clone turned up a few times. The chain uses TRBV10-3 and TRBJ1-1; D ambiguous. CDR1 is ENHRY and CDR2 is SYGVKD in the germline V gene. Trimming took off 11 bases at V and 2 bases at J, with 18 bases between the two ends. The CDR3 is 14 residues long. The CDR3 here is CASGERSINTEAFF. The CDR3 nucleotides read TGTGCCTCCGGAGAACGGAGCATAAACACTGAAGCTTTCTTT.

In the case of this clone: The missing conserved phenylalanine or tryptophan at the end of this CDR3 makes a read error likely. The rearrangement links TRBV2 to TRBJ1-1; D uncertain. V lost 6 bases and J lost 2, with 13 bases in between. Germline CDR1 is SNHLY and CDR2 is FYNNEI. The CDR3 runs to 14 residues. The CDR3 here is CASRWQVINTEAFS. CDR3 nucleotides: TGTGCCAGCAGGTGGCAGGTTATTAACACTGAAGCTTTCTCT.

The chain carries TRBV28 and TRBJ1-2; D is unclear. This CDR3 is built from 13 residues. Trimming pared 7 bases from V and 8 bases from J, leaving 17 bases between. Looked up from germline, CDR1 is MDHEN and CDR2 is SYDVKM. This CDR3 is CASKVGVMDGYTF. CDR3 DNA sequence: TGTGCCAGCAAAGTCGGGGTAATGGACGGCTACACCTTC.

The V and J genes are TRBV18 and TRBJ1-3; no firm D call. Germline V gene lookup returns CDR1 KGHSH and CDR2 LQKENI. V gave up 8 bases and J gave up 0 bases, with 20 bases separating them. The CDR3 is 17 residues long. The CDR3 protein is CASHPSGRPFSGNTIYF. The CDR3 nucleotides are TGTGCCAGCCACCCCTCGGGGAGGCCCTTCTCTGGAAACACCATATATTTT. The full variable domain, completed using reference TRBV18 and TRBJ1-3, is NAGVMQNPRHLVRRRGQEARLRCSPMKGHSHVYWYRQLPEEGLKFMVYLQKENIIDESGMPKERFSAEFPKEGPSILRIQQVVRGDSAAYFCASHPSGRPFSGNTIYFGEGSWLTVV.

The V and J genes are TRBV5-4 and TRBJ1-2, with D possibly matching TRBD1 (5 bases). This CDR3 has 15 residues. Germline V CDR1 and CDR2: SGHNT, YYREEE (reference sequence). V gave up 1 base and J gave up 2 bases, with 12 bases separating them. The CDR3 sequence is CASSLMGGVNYGYTF. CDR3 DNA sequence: TGTGCCAGCAGCTTGATGGGGGGAGTAAACTATGGCTACACCTTC.

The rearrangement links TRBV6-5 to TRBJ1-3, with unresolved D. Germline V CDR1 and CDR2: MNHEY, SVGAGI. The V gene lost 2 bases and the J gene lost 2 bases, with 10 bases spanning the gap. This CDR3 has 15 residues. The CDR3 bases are TGTGCCAGCAGTTACCGGGATACAGCTGGAAACACCATATATTTT. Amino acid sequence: CASSYRDTAGNTIYF.

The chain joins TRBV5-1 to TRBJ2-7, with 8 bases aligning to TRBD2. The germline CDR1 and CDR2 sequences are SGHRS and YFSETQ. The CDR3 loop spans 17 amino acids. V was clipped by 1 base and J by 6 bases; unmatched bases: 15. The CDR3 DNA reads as TGCGCCAGCAGCTTGTCCAGTAGCGGGATAAAGCTACGCGAGCAGTACTTC. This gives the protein CASSLSSSGIKLREQYF. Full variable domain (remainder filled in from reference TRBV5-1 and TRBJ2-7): KAGVTQTPRYLIKTRGQQVTLSCSPISGHRSVSWYQQTPGQGLQFLFEYFSETQRNKGNFPGRFSGRQFSNSRSEMNVSTLELGDSALYLCASSLSSSGIKLREQYFGPGTRLTVT.

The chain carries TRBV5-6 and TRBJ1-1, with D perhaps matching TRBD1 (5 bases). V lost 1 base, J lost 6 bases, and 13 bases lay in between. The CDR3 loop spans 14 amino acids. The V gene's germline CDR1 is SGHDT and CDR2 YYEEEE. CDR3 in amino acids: CASSLNPGKPEAFF. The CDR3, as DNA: TGTGCCAGCAGCTTGAATCCAGGGAAGCCTGAAGCTTTCTTT.

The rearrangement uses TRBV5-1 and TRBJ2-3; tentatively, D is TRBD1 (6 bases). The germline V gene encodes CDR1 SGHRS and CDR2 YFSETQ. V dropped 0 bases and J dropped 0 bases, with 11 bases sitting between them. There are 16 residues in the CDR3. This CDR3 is CASSLGQGTSTDTQYF. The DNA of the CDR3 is TGCGCCAGCAGCTTGGGGCAGGGGACCAGCACAGATACGCAGTATTTT.

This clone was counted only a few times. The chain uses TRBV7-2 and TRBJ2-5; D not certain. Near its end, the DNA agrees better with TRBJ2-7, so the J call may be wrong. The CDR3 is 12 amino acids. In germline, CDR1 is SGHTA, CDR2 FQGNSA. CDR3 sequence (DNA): TGTGCCAGCAGCGCCTCTAGCTACGAGCAGTACTTC. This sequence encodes CASSASSYEQYF.

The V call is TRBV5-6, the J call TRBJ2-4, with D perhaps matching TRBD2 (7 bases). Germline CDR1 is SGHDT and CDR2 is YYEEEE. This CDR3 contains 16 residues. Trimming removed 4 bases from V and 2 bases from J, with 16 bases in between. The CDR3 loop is CASSRTGGETKNIQYF. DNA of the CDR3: TGTGCCAGCAGCCGAACGGGGGGCGAAACCAAAAACATTCAGTACTTC.

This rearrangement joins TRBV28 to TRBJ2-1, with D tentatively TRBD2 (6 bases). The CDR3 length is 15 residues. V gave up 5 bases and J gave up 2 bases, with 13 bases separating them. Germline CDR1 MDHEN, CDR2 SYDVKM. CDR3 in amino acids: CASSAGTATYNEQFF. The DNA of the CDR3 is TGTGCCAGCAGTGCCGGGACTGCAACCTACAATGAGCAGTTCTTC.

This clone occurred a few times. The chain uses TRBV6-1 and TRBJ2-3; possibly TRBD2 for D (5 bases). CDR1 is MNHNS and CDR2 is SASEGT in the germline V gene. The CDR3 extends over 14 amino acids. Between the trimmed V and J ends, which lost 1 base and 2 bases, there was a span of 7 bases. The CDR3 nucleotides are TGTGCCAGCAGTGAAGGCGGGTTCACAGATACGCAGTATTTT. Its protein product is CASSEGGFTDTQYF.

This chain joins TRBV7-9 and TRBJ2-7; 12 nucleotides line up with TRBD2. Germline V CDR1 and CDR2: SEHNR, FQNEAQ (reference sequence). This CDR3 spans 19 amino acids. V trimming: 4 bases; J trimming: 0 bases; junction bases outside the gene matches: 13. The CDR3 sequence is CASSSPGLAGDRSSYEQYF. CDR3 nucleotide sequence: TGTGCCAGCAGCTCCCCGGGACTAGCGGGCGACCGTAGCTCCTACGAGCAGTACTTC.

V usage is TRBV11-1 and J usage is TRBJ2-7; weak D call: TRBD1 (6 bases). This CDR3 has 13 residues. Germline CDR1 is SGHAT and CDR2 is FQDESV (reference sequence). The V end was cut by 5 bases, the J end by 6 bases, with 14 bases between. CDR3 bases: TGTGCCAGCAGCCCACAGGGTATTGCCGAGCAGTACTTC. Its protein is CASSPQGIAEQYF.

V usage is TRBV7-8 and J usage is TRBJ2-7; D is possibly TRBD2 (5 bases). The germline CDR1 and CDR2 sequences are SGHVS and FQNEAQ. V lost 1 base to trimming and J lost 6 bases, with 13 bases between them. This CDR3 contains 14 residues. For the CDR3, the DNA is TGTGCCAGCAGCTTAGGTCCACGGCGGGTCGAGCAGTACTTC. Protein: CASSLGPRRVEQYF. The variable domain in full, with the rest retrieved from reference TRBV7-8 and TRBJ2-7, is GAGVSQSPRYKVAKRGQDVALRCDPISGHVSLFWYQQALGQGPEFLTYFQNEAQLDKSGLPSDRFFAERPEGSVSTLKIQRTQQEDSAVYLCASSLGPRRVEQYFGPGTRLTVT.

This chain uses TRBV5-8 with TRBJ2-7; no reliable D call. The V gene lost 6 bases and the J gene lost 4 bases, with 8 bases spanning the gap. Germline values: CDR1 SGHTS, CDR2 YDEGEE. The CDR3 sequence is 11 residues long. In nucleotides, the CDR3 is TGTGCCAGCACCCCAGGTTACGAGCAGTACTTC. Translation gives CASTPGYEQYF.

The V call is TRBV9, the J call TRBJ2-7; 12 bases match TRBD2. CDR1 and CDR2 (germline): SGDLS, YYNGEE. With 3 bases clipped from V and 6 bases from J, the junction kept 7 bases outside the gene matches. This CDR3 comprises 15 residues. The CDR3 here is CASSARTSGNFEQYF. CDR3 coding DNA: TGTGCCAGCAGCGCCCGGACTAGCGGGAACTTCGAGCAGTACTTC.

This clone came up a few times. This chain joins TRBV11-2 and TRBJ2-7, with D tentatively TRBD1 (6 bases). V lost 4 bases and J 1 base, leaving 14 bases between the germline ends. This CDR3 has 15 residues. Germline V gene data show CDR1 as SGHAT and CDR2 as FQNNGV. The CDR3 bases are TGTGCCAGCAGCTCCGCACAGGGACCGTCCTACGAGCAGTACTTC. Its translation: CASSSAQGPSYEQYF.

The CDR3 loop is CASNLVGGEQYF. CDR3 nucleotide sequence: TGTGCCAGCAACCTTGTAGGGGGCGAGCAGTACTTC. The rearrangement uses TRBV7-9 and TRBJ2-7, with D tentatively TRBD1 (6 bases). The CDR3 runs 12 residues. V shed 7 bases and J shed 6 bases, with 13 bases lying between them. CDR1 SEHNR and CDR2 FQNEAQ come from the germline V gene (reference sequence).

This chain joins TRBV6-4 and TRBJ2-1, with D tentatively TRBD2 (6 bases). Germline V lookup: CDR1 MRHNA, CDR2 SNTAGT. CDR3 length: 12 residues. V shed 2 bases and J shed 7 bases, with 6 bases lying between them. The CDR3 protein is CASSDRENEQFF. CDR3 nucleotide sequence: TGTGCCAGCAGTGACCGGGAGAATGAGCAGTTCTTC.

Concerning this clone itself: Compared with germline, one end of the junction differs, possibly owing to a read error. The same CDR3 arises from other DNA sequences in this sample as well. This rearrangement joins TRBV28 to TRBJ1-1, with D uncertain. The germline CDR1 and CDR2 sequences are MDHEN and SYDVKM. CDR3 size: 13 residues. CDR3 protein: CASSPTANTEAFF. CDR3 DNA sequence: TGCGCCAGCAGCCCGACTGCGAACACTGAAGCTTTCTTT.

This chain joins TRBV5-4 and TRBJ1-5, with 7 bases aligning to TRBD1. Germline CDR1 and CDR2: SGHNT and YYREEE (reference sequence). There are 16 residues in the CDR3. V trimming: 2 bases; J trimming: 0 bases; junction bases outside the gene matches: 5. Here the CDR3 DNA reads TGTGCCAGCAGCTTTACAGGGGAGTATAGCAATCAGCCCCAGCATTTT. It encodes CASSFTGEYSNQPQHF. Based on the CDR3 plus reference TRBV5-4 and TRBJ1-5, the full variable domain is ETGVTQSPTHLIKTRGQQVTLRCSSQSGHNTVSWYQQALGQGPQFIFQYYREEENGRGNFPPRFSGLQFPNYSSELNVNALELDDSALYLCASSFTGEYSNQPQHFGDGTRLSIL.

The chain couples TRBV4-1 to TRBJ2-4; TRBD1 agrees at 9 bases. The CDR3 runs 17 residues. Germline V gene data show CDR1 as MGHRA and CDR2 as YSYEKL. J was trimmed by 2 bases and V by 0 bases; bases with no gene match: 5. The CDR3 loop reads CASSQDTGGATKNIQYF. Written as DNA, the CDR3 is TGCGCCAGCAGCCAAGATACAGGGGGCGCGACCAAAAACATTCAGTACTTC.

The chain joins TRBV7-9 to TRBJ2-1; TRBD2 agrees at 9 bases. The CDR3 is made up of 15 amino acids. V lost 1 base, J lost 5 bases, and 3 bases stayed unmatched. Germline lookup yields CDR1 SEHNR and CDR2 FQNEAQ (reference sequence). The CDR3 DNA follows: TGTGCCAGCAGCTTAGGACTAGCGGAGAACAATGAGCAGTTCTTC. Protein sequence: CASSLGLAENNEQFF. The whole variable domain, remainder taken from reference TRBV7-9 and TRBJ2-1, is DTGVSQNPRHKITKRGQNVTFRCDPISEHNRLYWYRQTLGQGPEFLTYFQNEAQLEKSRLLSDRFSAERPKGSFSTLEIQRTEQGDSAMYLCASSLGLAENNEQFFGPGTRLTVL.

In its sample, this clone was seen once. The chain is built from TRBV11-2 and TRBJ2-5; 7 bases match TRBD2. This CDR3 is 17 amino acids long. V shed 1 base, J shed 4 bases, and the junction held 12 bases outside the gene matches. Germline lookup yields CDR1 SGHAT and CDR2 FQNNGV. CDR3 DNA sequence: TGTGCCAGCAGCTTAGGAGCCCGGGGAGGGCCCAGAGAGACCCAGTACTTC. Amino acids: CASSLGARGGPRETQYF.

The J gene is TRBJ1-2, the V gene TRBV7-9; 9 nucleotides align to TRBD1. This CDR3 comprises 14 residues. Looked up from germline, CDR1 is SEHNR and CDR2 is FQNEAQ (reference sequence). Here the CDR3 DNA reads TGTTCCGGAGGAGAGGACAGGGGTTACTATGGCTACACCTTC. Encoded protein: CSGGEDRGYYGYTF. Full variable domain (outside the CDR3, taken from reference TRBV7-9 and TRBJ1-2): DTGVSQNPRHKITKRGQNVTFRCDPISEHNRLYWYRQTLGQGPEFLTYFQNEAQLEKSRLLSDRFSAERPKGSFSTLEIQRTEQGDSAMYLCSGGEDRGYYGYTFGSGTRLTVV.

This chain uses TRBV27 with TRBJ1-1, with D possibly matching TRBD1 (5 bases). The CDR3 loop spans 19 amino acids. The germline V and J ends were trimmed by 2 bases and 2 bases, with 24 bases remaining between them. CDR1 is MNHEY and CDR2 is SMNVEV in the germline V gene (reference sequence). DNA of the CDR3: TGTGCCAGCAGTTTAATTGGACTAAAAAACAGGATGAGAAACACTGAAGCTTTCTTT. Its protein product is CASSLIGLKNRMRNTEAFF.